This T cell receptor beta chain was identified during a study of T cell changes during pregnancy in multiple sclerosis. TCRdb's table, derived via immunoSEQ multiplex PCR, lists solely in-frame clones and lacks some. Of roughly 80,000 clones listed, just over 90% are singletons. This CDR3 region has 17 residues. The trim removed 3 bases at V and 1 base at J, leaving 7 bases unmatched. Germline V gene data show CDR1 as LNHNV and CDR2 as YYDKDF (reference sequence). This TCR came from a female donor in good health, enrolled as a control in a pregnancy study. The sample in question was peripheral blood, obtained after pregnancy. The chain combines TRBV15 with TRBJ2-2, with TRBD2 matching 8 bases. CDR3 DNA: TGTGCCACCAGCAGGGCTCGGGGGGGTGGGAACACCGGGGAGCTGTTTTTT. This sequence encodes CATSRARGGGNTGELFF.